This T cell receptor beta chain was profiled in a study of early T cells in non-severe SARS-CoV-2 infection. This clonotype has ten or more counts. V shed 10 bases, J shed 6 bases, and the junction held 13 bases outside the gene matches. CDR1 MDHEN and CDR2 SYDVKM come from the germline V gene. CDR3 length equals 16 residues. One entry per CDR3 protein results from TCRdb running MiXCR on the 5' RACE reads. This sample carries tens of thousands of distinct CDR3 sequences, about 5.7% of them seen once, and the ten largest clones take roughly 5.5%. The V call is TRBV28, the J call TRBJ2-1; TRBD2 matches at 12 bases. The TCR was taken from an adult who was a healthcare worker with PCR-confirmed SARS-CoV-2 infection or an uninfected control (not recorded which). The sample comprised whole blood. The CDR3 DNA is TGTGCCACCGCCCGACTAGCGGGAGCGGGAAGCAATGAGCAGTTCTTC. Encoded protein: CATARLAGAGSNEQFF.